This TCR beta chain emerged from a study of OX40 agonist ivuxolimab in advanced cancers. Profiling relied on immunoSEQ multiplex PCR, and the TCRdb table lists in-frame clones only, not all of them. Of around 44,000 clones listed, approximately 86% were seen once; the top ten hold 10% to 15%. The CDR3 is 14 amino acids. With 5 bases clipped from V and 5 bases from J, the junction kept 5 bases outside the gene matches. Germline V gene data show CDR1 as SGHTA and CDR2 as FQGTGA. Sequenced here: CD4+ or CD8+ T cells sorted from blood, sampled in a trial of the OX40 agonist ivuxolimab. The sequence came from an adult with an advanced solid tumor such as melanoma, head and neck, liver or kidney cancer. The V gene is TRBV7-3, the J gene TRBJ2-2, with 7 nucleotides matching TRBD1. CDR3 sequence (DNA): TGTGCCAGCAGCCCGGGACAGAAAACCGGGGAGCTGTTTTTT. This sequence encodes CASSPGQKTGELFF. The full variable domain, rest sourced from reference TRBV7-3 and TRBJ2-2, is GAGVSQTPSNKVTEKGKYVELRCDPISGHTALYWYRQSLGQGPEFLIYFQGTGAADDSGLPNDRFFAVRPEGSVSTLKIQRTERGDSAVYLCASSPGQKTGELFFGEGSRLTVL.